This is a list of T cell receptor beta chains from one sample in a study of beta chain features in type 1 diabetes. The data were produced by immunoSEQ multiplex PCR, yet TCRdb's version contains in-frame clones alone and is incomplete. The data contain hundreds of thousands of clones, roughly 8% of them singletons. Sequencing was done on a sample of central memory CD4+ T cells from blood. These receptors all stem from a woman between 18 and 29 years old in good health. Each CDR3 is given with its conserved first and last residue. A D gene is named only where the DNA matches it firmly. Expanded clones are given a class, and other clones once, few, many or no size at all.

clone_size	j_call	d_call	v_call	cdr3_aa	cdr3_nt
many	TRBJ1-1	-	TRBV10-3	CAISEIGGMGTEAFF	TGTGCCATCAGTGAAATTGGGGGCATGGGTACTGAAGCTTTCTTT
many	TRBJ2-1	-	TRBV7-2	CASSLRRGDEQFF	TGTGCCAGCAGCTTGCGTAGGGGCGATGAGCAGTTCTTC
few	TRBJ1-4	TRBD1	TRBV7-2	CASSRQGTNEKLFF	TGTGCCAGCAGCCGACAGGGAACTAATGAAAAACTGTTTTTT
many	TRBJ1-2	-	TRBV28	CASRAGVGYTF	TGTGCCAGCAGGGCAGGGGTCGGCTACACCTTC
-	TRBJ2-3	TRBD2	TRBV9	CASSVAGLGTNTQYF	TGTGCCAGCAGCGTAGCCGGACTAGGGACCAATACGCAGTATTTT
-	TRBJ1-5	TRBD1	TRBV4-3	CASSQIVGGDQPQHF	TGCGCCAGCAGCCAAATTGTAGGGGGCGATCAGCCCCAGCATTTT
-	TRBJ2-5	-	TRBV11-2	CASSLGGSGETQYF	TGTGCCAGCAGCTTAGGTGGGAGCGGGGAGACCCAGTACTTC
few	TRBJ1-5	-	TRBV19	CASSIPAGYQHF	TGTGCCAGTAGTATTCCGGCAGGATACCAGCATTTT
-	TRBJ2-7	-	TRBV7-9	CASRRDSSYEQYF	TGTGCCAGCAGGCGGGACAGTTCCTACGAGCAGTACTTC
few	TRBJ2-1	-	TRBV4-2	CASSHARGIGEQFF	TGTGCCAGCAGCCATGCGCGGGGTATTGGCGAGCAGTTCTTC
few	TRBJ2-3	-	TRBV7-8	CASSLARGYYTDTQYF	TGTGCCAGCAGCTTAGCGCGGGGCTACTACACAGATACGCAGTATTTT
-	TRBJ2-4	TRBD2	TRBV28	CASRGGGNIQYF	TGTGCCAGTCGCGGGGGAGGAAACATTCAGTACTTC
few	TRBJ1-2	-	TRBV1	CTSSQDRPLSGQPNYGYTF	TGCACCAGCAGCCAAGATCGCCCACTTAGCGGACAGCCTAACTATGGCTACACCTTC
many	TRBJ2-2	-	TRBV15	CATSIGQINTGELFF	TGTGCCACCAGCATTGGACAGATAAACACCGGGGAGCTGTTTTTT
many	TRBJ2-2	-	TRBV10-3	CAIGGGPNTGELFF	TGTGCCATCGGGGGCGGGCCAAACACCGGGGAGCTGTTTTTT
-	TRBJ1-1	-	TRBV18	CASSPGVGTEAFF	TGTGCCAGCTCACCAGGGGTTGGCACTGAAGCTTTCTTT
-	TRBJ2-3	-	TRBV28	CASSGDSTDTQYF	TGTGCCAGCAGTGGGGACAGCACAGATACGCAGTATTTT
few	TRBJ2-6	-	TRBV6-1	CASSVGGVAGANVLTF	TGTGCCAGCAGTGTGGGAGGAGTAGCTGGGGCCAACGTCCTGACTTTC
few	TRBJ2-7	-	TRBV9	CASSLHPGSYEQYF	TGTGCCAGCAGCCTCCACCCCGGCTCCTACGAGCAGTACTTC
many	TRBJ2-1	TRBD2	TRBV10-2	CASSAPSGTYNEQFF	TGCGCCAGCAGTGCCCCTAGCGGGACCTACAATGAGCAGTTCTTC
few	TRBJ1-2	TRBD1	TRBV29-1	CSVEGRGLNYGYTF	TGCAGCGTTGAAGGCAGGGGGCTTAACTATGGCTACACCTTC
few	TRBJ1-2	TRBD1	TRBV2	CASRGTGNYGYTF	TGTGCCAGCAGGGGGACAGGGAACTATGGCTACACCTTC
few	TRBJ1-1	-	TRBV6-1	CASSQKNTEAFF	TGTGCCAGCAGCCAGAAAAACACTGAAGCTTTCTTT
-	TRBJ1-1	-	TRBV11-3	CASSSSMSTEAFF	TGTGCCAGCAGCTCCTCAATGAGCACTGAAGCTTTCTTT
few	TRBJ1-2	-	TRBV5-1	CASSFDGKNYGYTF	TGCGCCAGCAGCTTCGACGGAAAAAACTATGGCTACACCTTC
-	TRBJ2-7	-	TRBV11-2	CASSLGNLGFYEQYF	TGTGCCAGCAGCTTGGGGAATTTGGGTTTCTACGAGCAGTACTTC
-	TRBJ1-2	-	TRBV16	CASSQVQLYGYTF	TGTGCCAGCAGCCAAGTCCAGCTCTATGGCTACACCTTC
few	TRBJ2-6	-	TRBV28	CASSPGSYSGANVLTF	TGTGCCAGCAGCCCCGGCAGTTACTCTGGGGCCAACGTCCTGACTTTC
few	TRBJ2-7	TRBD1	TRBV7-9	CASSSSTGGLDEQYF	TGTGCCAGCAGCTCTTCGACAGGGGGCCTCGACGAGCAGTACTTC
-	TRBJ1-1	-	TRBV7-2	CASSFTRNTEAFF	TGTGCCAGCAGCTTCACCCGGAACACTGAAGCTTTCTTT
few	TRBJ2-1	-	TRBV7-9	CASSPLGPYNEQFF	TGTGCCAGCAGCCCCTTAGGGCCCTACAATGAGCAGTTCTTC
many	TRBJ1-5	-	TRBV7-8	CASSLVQGGNQPQHF	TGTGCCAGCAGCTTAGTTCAGGGTGGCAATCAGCCCCAGCATTTT
-	TRBJ2-5	-	TRBV2	CASTVAGVETQYF	TGTGCCAGCACCGTGGCAGGGGTTGAGACCCAGTACTTC
many	TRBJ2-2	TRBD2	TRBV7-2	CASNTLAGGISAGELFF	TGTGCCAGCAATACCCTAGCGGGAGGGATATCGGCCGGGGAGCTGTTTTTT
many	TRBJ2-4	TRBD2	TRBV9	CASSVGDISSGSRYF	TGTGCCAGCAGCGTAGGGGACATTTCTAGCGGGAGTAGGTACTTC
few	TRBJ2-7	-	TRBV20-1	CSAKQHAEQYF	TGCAGTGCTAAACAACACGCCGAGCAGTACTTC
-	TRBJ2-3	TRBD2	TRBV10-3	CAISDGREGDTQYF	TGTGCCATCAGTGATGGTCGGGAGGGAGATACGCAGTATTTT
few	TRBJ1-5	TRBD1	TRBV4-2	CASSQASRGDQPQHF	TGTGCCAGCAGCCAAGCCTCCAGGGGGGATCAGCCCCAGCATTTT
-	TRBJ1-5	-	TRBV15	CATSTGHGAQNQPQHF	TGTGCCACCAGCACCGGACACGGGGCCCAAAATCAGCCCCAGCATTTT
-	TRBJ2-3	TRBD2	TRBV18	CASSPDLAGGSTDTQYF	TGTGCCAGCTCACCGGATCTAGCGGGAGGGTCCACAGATACGCAGTATTTT
-	TRBJ2-1	TRBD2	TRBV19	CASRRKGLAGAPSSYNEQFF	TGTGCCAGTAGAAGGAAGGGACTAGCGGGAGCCCCAAGCTCCTACAATGAGCAGTTCTTC
-	TRBJ2-3	-	TRBV11-1	CASSPKTGTPLEQYF	TGTGCCAGCAGCCCCAAAACCGGGACACCGCTCGAGCAGTATTTT
few	TRBJ2-7	-	TRBV29-1	CSVEAAPYEQYF	TGCAGCGTTGAAGCGGCACCTTACGAGCAGTACTTC
few	TRBJ2-1	-	TRBV7-6	CASSLNSNEQFF	TGTGCCAGCAGCTTAAATAGTAATGAGCAGTTCTTC
-	TRBJ2-2	-	TRBV6-5	CASSYSSGQLTGELFF	TGTGCCAGCAGTTACTCTTCGGGACAACTCACCGGGGAGCTGTTTTTT
few	TRBJ2-1	-	TRBV9	CASSVSPSSYNEQFF	TGTGCCAGCAGCGTGTCACCCAGCTCCTACAATGAGCAGTTCTTC
-	TRBJ1-1	TRBD1	TRBV7-9	CASSRGQGSTEAFF	TGTGCCAGCAGCCGGGGACAGGGGAGCACTGAAGCTTTCTTT
few	TRBJ1-5	-	TRBV5-8	CASSRRSAGGGPQHF	TGTGCCAGCAGTCGACGGAGCGCAGGAGGAGGGCCCCAGCATTTT